This record covers a single T cell receptor (beta chain). Its antigen is currently unknown. At one end, the junction sequence differs from germline, possibly due to a read error. No cell sorting was done before RNA was extracted from the tissue. The sample comes from a study of tumor and adjacent non-tumor tissue in lung cancer. About the research overall: Samples averaged about 3.8 million productive TCRbeta reads each. Regarding the study as a whole: Top 100 clones took a larger repertoire share in normal lung.

Germline CDR1 is SGHAT and CDR2 is FQDESV (reference sequence). The CDR3 runs 13 residues. The library came from three nested PCR rounds adapted from ARM-PCR protocols. TCRdb redid the calling of the multiplex PCR reads with MiXCR, one entry per CDR3 protein. The sample has fewer than 80,000 distinct CDR3 sequences, about two thirds seen once. The chain carries TRBV11-1 and TRBJ2-7; D is unclear. The TCR originated in a woman aged 70-85 years with non-small cell lung cancer. Sequences were obtained from lung tumor tissue. This CDR3 reads CAGSLAGDFARFF. As DNA, the CDR3 is TGTGCCGGCAGCTTAGCTGGCGACTTCGCGAGGTTCTTC.